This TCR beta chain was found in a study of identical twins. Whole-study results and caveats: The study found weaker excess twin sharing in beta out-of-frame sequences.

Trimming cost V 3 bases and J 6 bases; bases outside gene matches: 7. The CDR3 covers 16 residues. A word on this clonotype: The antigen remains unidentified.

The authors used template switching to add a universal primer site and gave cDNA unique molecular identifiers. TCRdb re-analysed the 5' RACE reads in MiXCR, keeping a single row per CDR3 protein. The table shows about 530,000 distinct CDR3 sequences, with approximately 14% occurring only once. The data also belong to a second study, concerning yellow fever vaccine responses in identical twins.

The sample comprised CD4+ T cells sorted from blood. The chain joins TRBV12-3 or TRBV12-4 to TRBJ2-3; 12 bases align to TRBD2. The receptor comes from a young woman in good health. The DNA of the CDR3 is TGTGCCAGCAGTTTCAAACCGACTAGCGGGAGCGATACGCAGTATTTT. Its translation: CASSFKPTSGSDTQYF.